These 31 T cell receptor beta chains came from one sample sequenced in a study of cytomegalovirus exposure and HLA in healthy donors. The PCR made use of 60 Vbeta and 13 Jbeta primers. Produced via immunoSEQ multiplex PCR; TCRdb's table is partial and in-frame only. Of some 150,000 clones in the sample, 76% are singletons; the top ten hold 1.5% to 2%. The specimen was PBMCs. Source of these receptors: a female donor in good health and CMV-seropositive.

This clone was detected only once. The CDR3 sequence is CASSLRYPLGTEAFF. DNA of the CDR3: TGTGCCAGCAGTTTACGGTATCCCCTCGGCACTGAAGCTTTCTTT. The chain uses TRBV27 and TRBJ1-1; D uncertain. CDR1 is MNHEY, CDR2 SMNVEV, per germline (reference sequence). This CDR3 spans 15 amino acids. Trimming stripped 2 bases from V and 4 bases from J, with 14 bases between.

This clone was seen just once. The J gene is TRBJ2-5, the V gene TRBV10-3; D ambiguous. Trimming took 0 bases from V and 0 from J, leaving 8 bases between them. Germline V gene data show CDR1 as ENHRY and CDR2 as SYGVKD. This CDR3 region has 15 residues. CDR3 in amino acids: CAISESSDNQETQYF. Written as DNA, the CDR3 is TGTGCCATCAGTGAGTCATCCGACAACCAAGAGACCCAGTACTTC.

The rearrangement uses TRBV7-3 and TRBJ2-5, with 7 bases lining up with TRBD2. The germline V gene has CDR1 SGHTA and CDR2 FQGTGA. Trimming cost V 1 base and J 4 bases; bases outside gene matches: 3. This CDR3 has 14 amino acids. CDR3 DNA: TGTGCCAGCAGCTTAAACACGGGGGGAGAGACCCAGTACTTC. As protein: CASSLNTGGETQYF. The full variable domain, with the rest looked up from reference TRBV7-3 and TRBJ2-5, is GAGVSQTPSNKVTEKGKYVELRCDPISGHTALYWYRQSLGQGPEFLIYFQGTGAADDSGLPNDRFFAVRPEGSVSTLKIQRTERGDSAVYLCASSLNTGGETQYFGPGTRLLVL.

In regard to this clone: This sample includes further DNA sequences coding for the same CDR3. The genes are TRBV6-5 and TRBJ1-1; unclear D gene. Trimming cost V 2 bases and J 1 base, with 5 bases left between them. The CDR3 consists of 13 residues. CDR1 is MNHEY and CDR2 is SVGAGI in the germline V gene. In DNA form, the CDR3 reads TGTGCCAGCAGTTACGCCGGGAACACTGAAGCTTTCTTT. Amino acid sequence: CASSYAGNTEAFF.

To note about this clone: Other DNA sequences of this sample code for an identical CDR3. The rearrangement uses TRBV7-3 and TRBJ2-7; TRBD1 might be the D (5 bases). Germline V gene sequence: CDR1 SGHTA, CDR2 FQGTGA. Trimming cost V 4 bases and J 1 base, with 17 bases left between them. This CDR3 is built from 16 residues. The CDR3 here is CASSYDSPRNSYEQYF. In nucleotides, the CDR3 is TGTGCCAGCAGCTATGACAGTCCACGGAATTCCTACGAGCAGTACTTC.

The chain has TRBV29-1 and TRBJ2-5; D possibly corresponds to TRBD1 (6 bases). There are 13 residues in the CDR3. V was trimmed by 6 bases and J by 1 base, leaving 12 bases between them. Germline values: CDR1 SQVTM, CDR2 ANQGSEA. The CDR3 here is CSVPGQPQETQYF. The CDR3 DNA sequence: TGCAGCGTCCCCGGACAGCCCCAAGAGACCCAGTACTTC.

The rearrangement links TRBV9 to TRBJ2-3, with TRBD2 matching over 10 bases. Per the germline V gene, CDR1 is SGDLS and CDR2 is YYNGEE. The CDR3 contains 18 residues. V was clipped by 0 bases and J by 0 bases; unmatched bases: 7. The DNA for the CDR3 is TGTGCCAGCAGCGTAGATAGCGGGGGGCCCATTAGCACAGATACGCAGTATTTT. It specifies CASSVDSGGPISTDTQYF.

This clone has a single count. The V gene is TRBV5-1, the J gene TRBJ1-3; 7 nucleotides line up with TRBD1. The CDR3 is made up of 16 amino acids. The germline V gene encodes CDR1 SGHRS and CDR2 YFSETQ. The trim removed 2 bases at V and 9 bases at J, leaving 14 bases unmatched. DNA of the CDR3: TGCGCCAGCAGCTTTATTCCTGGACAGGTTGGGGGCACCATATATTTT. Translation gives CASSFIPGQVGGTIYF.

The rearrangement uses TRBV4-1 and TRBJ1-2; D unresolved. Trimming left V 1 base short and J 4 bases short, with 22 bases between. The CDR3 extends over 18 amino acids. From germline, CDR1 is MGHRA and CDR2 YSYEKL. CDR3 bases: TGCGCCAGCAGCCAAGGATTAACCGGGAATAGCAACATCTATGGCTACACCTTC. Its translation is CASSQGLTGNSNIYGYTF.

The chain combines TRBV10-3 with TRBJ2-7; 7 bases match TRBD1. Germline CDR1 is ENHRY and CDR2 is SYGVKD. The CDR3 sequence is 14 residues long. Trimming cost V 4 bases and J 5 bases; bases outside gene matches: 8. The CDR3 sequence is CAISGVAGGNEQYF. For the CDR3, the DNA is TGTGCCATCAGTGGCGTCGCAGGGGGAAACGAGCAGTACTTC.

V is TRBV27 and J is TRBJ2-5; 10 positions agree with TRBD1. Per the germline V gene, CDR1 is MNHEY and CDR2 is SMNVEV (reference sequence). The CDR3 runs to 14 residues. Trimming at V came to 2 bases and at J to 6 bases, leaving 3 bases not matched to a gene. DNA of the CDR3: TGTGCCAGCAGTTTAGGACAGGGGGGGAAGACCCAGTACTTC. It specifies CASSLGQGGKTQYF.

The chain carries TRBV5-4 and TRBJ2-2, with 7 bases matching TRBD2. The CDR3 is 15 residues long. After removal of 2 bases from V and 2 bases from J, the junction contained 3 bases not matched to a gene. Germline-derived CDR1 and CDR2 are SGHNT and YYREEE (reference sequence). CDR3 coding DNA: TGTGCCAGCAGCTTAGCGGGGACTAACACCGGGGAGCTGTTTTTT. It translates to CASSLAGTNTGELFF.

V is TRBV5-5 and J is TRBJ2-4, with D maybe TRBD2 (5 bases). The germline V gene encodes CDR1 SGHKS and CDR2 YYEKEE (reference sequence). The CDR3 loop spans 16 amino acids. Trimming left V 4 bases short and J 2 bases short, with 16 bases between. The CDR3 nucleotides are TGTGCCAGCAGCCAGGACTTGGGCCTACCCAAAAACATTCAGTACTTC. Amino acids: CASSQDLGLPKNIQYF.

The rearrangement joins TRBV7-8 to TRBJ1-5, with TRBD1 matching over 10 bases. This CDR3 is 16 amino acids long. Germline trimming cut 2 bases from V and 5 bases from J; bases unmatched to any gene: 6. Per germline, CDR1 SGHVS and CDR2 FQNEAQ. CDR3 in amino acids: CASSLLGQGKYQPQHF. The CDR3 DNA is TGTGCCAGCAGCTTACTGGGACAGGGGAAATATCAGCCCCAGCATTTT. Full variable domain (remainder filled in from reference TRBV7-8 and TRBJ1-5): GAGVSQSPRYKVAKRGQDVALRCDPISGHVSLFWYQQALGQGPEFLTYFQNEAQLDKSGLPSDRFFAERPEGSVSTLKIQRTQQEDSAVYLCASSLLGQGKYQPQHFGDGTRLSIL.

V usage is TRBV6-1 and J usage is TRBJ1-5; D unclear. The V and J ends lost 6 bases and 3 bases respectively, with 9 bases between them. This CDR3 is 13 amino acids long. Germline V gene lookup returns CDR1 MNHNS and CDR2 SASEGT. In DNA, the CDR3 is TGTGCCAGCAGGGAGACCCACAATCAGCCCCAGCATTTT. Translated, it gives CASRETHNQPQHF.

The J gene is TRBJ1-5, the V gene TRBV7-2; D is possibly TRBD1 (5 bases). The CDR3 consists of 13 residues. CDR1 SGHTA and CDR2 FQGNSA come from the germline V gene. Trimming removed 5 bases at V and 5 bases at J, with 10 bases between. In DNA, the CDR3 is TGTGCCAGCAGCCTCGGGGGTGATCAGCCCCAGCATTTT. As protein: CASSLGGDQPQHF.

V and J are TRBV15 and TRBJ2-4; TRBD2 matches at 7 bases. The CDR3 has 16 residues. Germline V CDR1 and CDR2: LNHNV, YYDKDF (reference sequence). V shed 4 bases and J 4 bases; nucleotides not matched to a gene: 10. CDR3: CATSTALLGGKNIQYF. DNA for the CDR3: TGTGCCACCAGCACAGCCTTGCTGGGAGGGAAAAACATTCAGTACTTC.

This chain uses TRBV11-3 with TRBJ2-6, with 11 bases matching TRBD1. The V gene's germline CDR1 is SGHNT and CDR2 YENEEA. After removal of 4 bases from V and 0 bases from J, the junction contained 2 bases not matched to a gene. The CDR3 length is 17 residues. The CDR3 loop is CASSSGQGVSGANVLTF. The DNA for the CDR3 is TGTGCCAGCAGCTCGGGACAGGGGGTCTCTGGGGCCAACGTCCTGACTTTC.

The chain is built from TRBV5-1 and TRBJ1-1; D unclear. The CDR3 length is 12 residues. CDR1 SGHRS and CDR2 YFSETQ come from the germline V gene. With 1 base removed from V and 7 bases from J, the gap between germline ends came to 8 bases. In nucleotides, the CDR3 is TGCGCCAGCAGCTTGACCGCAGGTGAAGCTTTCTTT. Translated, it gives CASSLTAGEAFF.

This clone came up a few times. The rearrangement joins TRBV7-3 to TRBJ2-2, with 8 bases lining up with TRBD2. The V gene end was trimmed by 5 bases and the J gene end by 4 bases; junction bases not matched to a gene: 12. Germline V gene sequence: CDR1 SGHTA, CDR2 FQGTGA. This CDR3 contains 17 residues. The CDR3 sequence: CASSPQPSLAGTGELFF. The CDR3 nucleotides read TGTGCCAGCAGCCCACAGCCTTCTCTAGCGGGCACCGGGGAGCTGTTTTTT.

This clone turned up a few times. CDR3 coding DNA: TGTGCCAGCAAGATCCAGGAAAATAGCAATCAGCCCCAGCATTTT. Its protein product is CASKIQENSNQPQHF. The chain recombines TRBV6-5 with TRBJ1-5; no reliable D call. The CDR3 loop spans 15 amino acids. Trimming removed 7 bases from V and 0 bases from J, with 13 bases in between. The V gene's germline CDR1 is MNHEY and CDR2 SVGAGI.

This chain uses TRBV20-1 with TRBJ2-7; D is ambiguous. CDR3 size: 11 residues. Germline V gene sequence: CDR1 DFQATT, CDR2 SNEGSKA (reference sequence). The V end was cut by 2 bases, the J end by 6 bases, with 8 bases between. The CDR3 loop is CSARLAVEQYF. The CDR3 DNA is TGCAGTGCTAGACTCGCGGTCGAGCAGTACTTC.

This clone was seen a single time. J is TRBJ2-1 and V is TRBV9, with 9 bases fitting TRBD2. Germline-derived CDR1 and CDR2 are SGDLS and YYNGEE. The J segment lost 5 bases and the V segment lost 2 bases, leaving 5 bases of the junction unmatched. This CDR3 is built from 15 residues. As DNA, the CDR3 is TGTGCCAGCAGCGTGGCGGGGGGGCCGAACAATGAGCAGTTCTTC. Its protein product is CASSVAGGPNNEQFF.

To note about this clone: Other DNA sequences in the sample encode the same CDR3. The chain couples TRBV5-6 to TRBJ1-5; D is unresolved. Germline V lookup: CDR1 SGHDT, CDR2 YYEEEE. The CDR3 is made up of 14 amino acids. Trimming shortened V by 3 bases and J by 1 base, and 8 bases separated the two germline ends. The DNA for the CDR3 is TGTGCCAGCAGCTCCCGGGAGAGCAATCAGCCCCAGCATTTT. Its protein is CASSSRESNQPQHF.

This rearrangement joins TRBV6-1 to TRBJ2-5; the D call may be TRBD1 or TRBD2 (5 bases each). Trimming stripped 5 bases from V and 3 bases from J, with 13 bases between. The CDR3 sequence is 14 residues long. Germline V gene lookup returns CDR1 MNHNS and CDR2 SASEGT. CDR3 DNA: TGTGCCAGCAGTCAAGACAGCGGTAAAGAGACCCAGTACTTC. It encodes CASSQDSGKETQYF.

This chain uses TRBV28 with TRBJ1-5; 10 nucleotides agree with TRBD1. The CDR3 sequence is 16 residues long. Germline-derived CDR1 and CDR2 are MDHEN and SYDVKM. V shed 2 bases, J shed 2 bases, and the junction held 3 bases outside the gene matches. The CDR3 region is CASSLKGTGGNQPQHF. CDR3 sequence (DNA): TGTGCCAGCAGTTTAAAAGGGACAGGGGGCAATCAGCCCCAGCATTTT.

The chain employs TRBV7-2 and TRBJ2-3, with D uncertain. CDR1 is SGHTA and CDR2 is FQGNSA in the germline V gene. This CDR3 has 15 residues. The germline V and J ends were trimmed by 3 bases and 0 bases, with 10 bases remaining between them. The CDR3, as DNA: TGTGCCAGCAGCTTGTCTCTATCTAGCACAGATACGCAGTATTTT. Protein: CASSLSLSSTDTQYF.

This clone was detected only a few times. The DNA of the CDR3 is TGTGCCAGTAGTATAGGGAGGTACAATGAGCAGTTCTTC. This translates into CASSIGRYNEQFF. The V call is TRBV19, the J call TRBJ2-1; D might be TRBD2 (5 bases). V was trimmed by 1 base and J by 4 bases, leaving 5 bases between them. The CDR3 is 13 residues long. Looked up from germline, CDR1 is LNHDA and CDR2 is SQIVND (reference sequence).

The chain is built from TRBV29-1 and TRBJ1-2; weak D call: TRBD1 (5 bases). V lost 3 bases, J lost 7 bases, and 12 bases lay in between. The CDR3 covers 12 residues. Per the germline V gene, CDR1 is SQVTM and CDR2 is ANQGSEA. The DNA of the CDR3 is TGCAGCGTTGAGGAGGGGTCGGGTGGCTACACCTTC. This sequence encodes CSVEEGSGGYTF.

The rearrangement uses TRBV5-8 and TRBJ1-4; 10 positions agree with TRBD1. V gave up 7 bases and J gave up 8 bases; unmatched junction bases: 5. The CDR3 is 13 residues long. Per germline, CDR1 SGHTS and CDR2 YDEGEE. The CDR3 region is CASPGTGEEKLFF. CDR3 DNA sequence: TGTGCCAGCCCCGGGACAGGGGAAGAAAAACTGTTTTTT.

The chain employs TRBV30 and TRBJ2-1; TRBD2 agrees at 11 bases. Per the germline V gene, CDR1 is GTSNPN and CDR2 is SVGIG (reference sequence). The CDR3 runs to 12 residues. The V gene end was trimmed by 4 bases and the J gene end by 8 bases; junction bases not matched to a gene: 1. The chain's CDR3 is CAWTLAGDEQFF. In DNA, the CDR3 is TGTGCCTGGACACTAGCGGGAGATGAGCAGTTCTTC.